This T cell receptor (beta chain) stems from a study of early T cells in non-severe SARS-CoV-2 infection. This clonotype was seen at least ten times. Researchers tagged individual cDNA molecules with unique molecular identifiers. TCRdb re-analysed the 5' RACE reads in MiXCR, keeping a single row per CDR3 protein. Among more than 30,000 distinct CDR3 sequences listed, approximately 6.9% were seen once. Sequencing used whole blood, obtained at baseline. The clonotype was recovered from an adult who was a healthcare worker with PCR-confirmed SARS-CoV-2 infection or an uninfected control (not recorded which).

The CDR3 spells CASSFGTGAINEQFF. The CDR3, as DNA: TGTGCCAGCAGTTTTGGGACAGGGGCAATCAATGAGCAGTTCTTC. V is TRBV27 and J is TRBJ2-1, with 10 bases matching TRBD1. In germline, CDR1 is MNHEY, CDR2 SMNVEV (reference sequence). This CDR3 region has 15 residues. V was clipped by 3 bases and J by 6 bases; unmatched bases: 5.